These 7 T cell receptor beta chains share one sample of origin, sequenced in a study of T-cell memory formation after mild COVID-19 (dated by TCRdb to the early 2020s). The library relied on 5' RACE. The reads were generated on an Illumina NovaSeq 6000. TCRdb redid the processing of the public reads, applying fastp at Q25 and MiXCR, and retained in-frame beta chains. All rows with the same CDR3 protein become a single entry with the most common DNA and genes. The sample table holds about 34,000 distinct CDR3 sequences, of which under 8% were seen once. Jointly, the top ten make up approximately 29% of the sample. The specimen was PBMCs or a T cell subset sorted from them (not recorded which). The source is a man between 18 and 29 years old who had mild COVID-19 (a few samples of this study predate the infection). The sample titles of this study are shuffled in the database, so cell type and time point are left out; the donor was told from shared clones.

This clonotype appeared once. The V gene is TRBV2, the J gene TRBJ2-1; D possibly corresponds to TRBD2 (5 bases). CDR1 and CDR2 (germline): SNHLY, FYNNEI. CDR3 length: 12 amino acids. The V gene lost 7 bases and the J gene lost 4 bases, with 8 bases spanning the gap. CDR3 bases: TGTGCCAGCACTAGGAGGTACAATGAGCAGTTCTTC. Its protein is CASTRRYNEQFF.

This clonotype was seen repeatedly, ten times or more. The rearrangement joins TRBV7-8 to TRBJ2-7, with D maybe TRBD1 (5 bases). The CDR3 runs 13 residues. The V end was cut by 1 base, the J end by 6 bases, with 10 bases between. The germline V gene encodes CDR1 SGHVS and CDR2 FQNEAQ. The CDR3 loop is CASSLVLGAEQYF. The CDR3, as DNA: TGTGCCAGCAGCTTAGTACTTGGGGCCGAGCAGTACTTC.

This clonotype was detected only a few times. V is TRBV6-2 or TRBV6-3 and J is TRBJ2-2, with D possibly TRBD2 on 6 matching bases. Germline CDR1 MNHEY, CDR2 SVGEGT. V shed 2 bases and J shed 0 bases, with 19 bases lying between them. This CDR3 has 19 residues. DNA for the CDR3: TGTGCCAGCAGTTACCGCCGACTAGTCCCCATTACGAACACCGGGGAGCTGTTTTTT. Its protein is CASSYRRLVPITNTGELFF.

This clonotype is medium-sized in the sample. V is TRBV7-2 and J is TRBJ1-2, with 7 nucleotides matching TRBD1. This CDR3 region has 14 residues. CDR1 is SGHTA and CDR2 is FQGNSA in the germline V gene. V was pared by 5 bases and J by 8 bases, with 11 bases of the junction left unmatched. The chain's CDR3 is CASSPGTDGGGYTF. The CDR3 DNA sequence: TGTGCCAGCAGCCCCGGGACAGATGGGGGCGGCTACACCTTC.

This clonotype was detected many times. The chain recombines TRBV30 with TRBJ2-7; 11 bases line up with TRBD1. J gave up 1 base and V 1 base, and 9 bases lay outside the gene matches. The CDR3 contains 17 residues. Germline V gene data show CDR1 as GTSNPN and CDR2 as SVGIG (reference sequence). The CDR3 is CAWSAGQGAIGSYEQYF. Written as DNA, the CDR3 is TGTGCCTGGAGTGCCGGACAGGGGGCGATAGGATCCTACGAGCAGTACTTC.

This clonotype was recorded at least ten times. The chain combines TRBV5-1 with TRBJ2-1, with 8 bases identical to TRBD1. J was trimmed by 13 bases and V by 5 bases; bases with no gene match: 8. CDR1 SGHRS and CDR2 YFSETQ come from the germline V gene. This CDR3 comprises 12 residues. CDR3 loop: CASRPDRGPQFF. The CDR3 DNA reads TGCGCCAGCAGGCCTGACAGGGGTCCCCAGTTCTTC.

This clonotype has a count of ten or more. Germline and junction disagree at one end, which may indicate a read error. The CDR3 sequence: CASSSPGVSSYNEQSF. In DNA, the CDR3 is TGTGCCAGCAGTTCTCCGGGGGTGAGCTCCTACAATGAGCAGTCCTTC. The rearrangement joins TRBV12-3 or TRBV12-4 to TRBJ2-1; tentatively, D is TRBD2 (6 bases). This CDR3 has 16 amino acids.